A selection of T cell receptor beta chains follows, all from one sample in a study of shared clonotypes between healthy human individuals. This table comes from immunoSEQ multiplex PCR, and its TCRdb copy is limited to in-frame clones, with some not included. The sample has some 1 million clones; 65% to 80% are singletons. The specimen sequenced was memory CD4+ T cells sorted from blood. These receptors were obtained from a young man in good health. CDR3s leave out the opening cysteine and the closing phenylalanine or tryptophan. Fields, in order: J gene, V gene, CDR3 protein.

J: TRBJ2-3
V: TRBV5-8
CDR3: ASSFNAGVDTQY

J: TRBJ2-3
V: TRBV5-1
CDR3: ASSGTGPNWY

J: TRBJ2-1
V: TRBV5-1
CDR3: ASSLVGGSSYNEQF

J: TRBJ2-3
V: TRBV7-2
CDR3: ASSFTRVADTQY

J: TRBJ2-1
V: TRBV18
CDR3: ASSPGSGTRGFGEQF

J: TRBJ2-1
V: TRBV7-9
CDR3: ASSLGVNNEQF

J: TRBJ1-2
V: TRBV28
CDR3: ASSLVGPNYGYT

J: TRBJ2-1
V: TRBV28
CDR3: ASSLSGLSEQF

J: TRBJ1-2
V: TRBV5-5
CDR3: ASSLAPDRGGGYT

J: TRBJ2-2
V: TRBV6-1
CDR3: ASSYDRAGGELF

J: TRBJ2-3
V: TRBV4-3
CDR3: ASSQEQGFTDTQY

J: TRBJ2-7
V: TRBV6-1
CDR3: ASSERDRALGEQY